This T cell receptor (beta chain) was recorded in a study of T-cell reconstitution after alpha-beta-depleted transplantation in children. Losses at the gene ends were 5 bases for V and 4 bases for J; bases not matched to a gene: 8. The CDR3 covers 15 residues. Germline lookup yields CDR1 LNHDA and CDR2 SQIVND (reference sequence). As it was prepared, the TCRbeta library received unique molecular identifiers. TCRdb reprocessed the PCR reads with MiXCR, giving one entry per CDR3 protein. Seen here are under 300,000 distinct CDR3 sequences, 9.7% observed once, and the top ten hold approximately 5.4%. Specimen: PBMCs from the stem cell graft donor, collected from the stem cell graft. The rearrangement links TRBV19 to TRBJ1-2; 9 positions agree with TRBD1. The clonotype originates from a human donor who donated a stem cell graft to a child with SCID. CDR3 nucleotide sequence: TGTGCCAGTAGTGTAGGGACAGGGTCATTCTATGGCTACACCTTC. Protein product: CASSVGTGSFYGYTF. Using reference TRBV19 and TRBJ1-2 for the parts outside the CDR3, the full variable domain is DGGITQSPKYLFRKEGQNVTLSCEQNLNHDAMYWYRQDPGQGLRLIYYSQIVNDFQKGDIAEGYSVSREKKESFPLTVTSAQKNPTAFYLCASSVGTGSFYGYTFGSGTRLTVV.